The clone carrying this TCR beta chain was picked up one time. Its target is not known. Method: immunoSEQ multiplex PCR; TCRdb's copy keeps in-frame clones and lacks some. The table has around 20,000 clones, over 95% seen once; the top ten hold about 0.12%. The data were obtained in a study of T cells after posttransplantation cyclophosphamide. Study-level findings and limits: TRB clonality was highly associated with recipient CMV seropositivity and reactivation. Later post-transplant blood repertoires were often dominated by donor CD8+ memory clones.

Cells defined as naive were viable CD3+CD4+ or CD3+CD8+ and CCR7+CD45RA+CD45RO-CD95-CD27+CD28+. The CDR3 is made up of 15 amino acids. Per germline, CDR1 SGHNT and CDR2 YENEEA. V lost 3 bases to trimming and J lost 7 bases; unmatched junction nucleotides: 9. This chain links TRBV11-3 with TRBJ2-7; 10 bases line up with TRBD1. The TCR sequence derives from a man aged 45 to 65 in good health, CMV-negative, and a related stem cell transplant donor. Sequencing used naive CD4+ T cells sorted from PBMCs. CDR3 sequence (DNA): TGTGCCAGCAGCTTGGCCGGGACAGGGGTCTTGGAGCAGTACTTC. As protein: CASSLAGTGVLEQYF.